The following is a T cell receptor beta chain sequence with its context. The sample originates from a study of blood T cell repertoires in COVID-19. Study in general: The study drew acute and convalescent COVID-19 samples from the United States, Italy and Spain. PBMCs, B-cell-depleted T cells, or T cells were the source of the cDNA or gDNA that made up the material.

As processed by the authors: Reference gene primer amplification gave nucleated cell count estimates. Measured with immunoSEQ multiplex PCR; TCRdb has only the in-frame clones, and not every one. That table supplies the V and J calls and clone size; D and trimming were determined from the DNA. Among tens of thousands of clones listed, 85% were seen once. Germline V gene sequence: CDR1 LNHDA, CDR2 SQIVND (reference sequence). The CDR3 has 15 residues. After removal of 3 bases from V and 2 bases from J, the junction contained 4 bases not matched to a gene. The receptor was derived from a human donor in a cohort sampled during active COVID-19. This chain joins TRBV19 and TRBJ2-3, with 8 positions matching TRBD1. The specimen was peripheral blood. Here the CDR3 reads CASSMQGANTDTQYF. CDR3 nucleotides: TGTGCCAGTAGTATGCAGGGGGCCAACACAGATACGCAGTATTTT. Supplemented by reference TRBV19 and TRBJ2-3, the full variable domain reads DGGITQSPKYLFRKEGQNVTLSCEQNLNHDAMYWYRQDPGQGLRLIYYSQIVNDFQKGDIAEGYSVSREKKESFPLTVTSAQKNPTAFYLCASSMQGANTDTQYFGPGTRLTVL.